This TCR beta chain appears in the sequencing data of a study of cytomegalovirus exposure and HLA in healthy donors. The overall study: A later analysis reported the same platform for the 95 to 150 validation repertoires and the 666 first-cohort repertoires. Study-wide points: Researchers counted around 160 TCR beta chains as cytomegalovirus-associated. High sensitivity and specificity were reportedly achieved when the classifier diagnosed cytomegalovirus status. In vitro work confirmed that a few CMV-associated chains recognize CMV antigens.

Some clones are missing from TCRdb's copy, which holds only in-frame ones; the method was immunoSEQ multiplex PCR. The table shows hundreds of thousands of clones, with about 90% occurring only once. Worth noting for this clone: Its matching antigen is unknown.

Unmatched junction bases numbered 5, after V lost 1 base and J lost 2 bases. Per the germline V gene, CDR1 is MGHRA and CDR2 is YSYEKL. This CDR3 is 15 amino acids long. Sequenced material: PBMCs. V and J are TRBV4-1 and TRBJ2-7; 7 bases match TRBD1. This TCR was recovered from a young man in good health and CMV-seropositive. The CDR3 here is CASSQVDRETYEQYF. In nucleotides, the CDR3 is TGCGCCAGCAGCCAAGTCGACAGGGAAACCTACGAGCAGTACTTC.